This T cell receptor (beta chain) comes out of a study of CD8 T cells in ankylosing spondylitis. Study observations and caveats: Clones tied to disease were said to be significantly enriched in matched ankylosing spondylitis synovial fluid.

Comments on this clonotype: Its antigen is still unknown.

Germline trimming cut 1 base from V and 7 bases from J; bases unmatched to any gene: 5. This CDR3 is built from 14 residues. Looked up from germline, CDR1 is DFQATT and CDR2 is SNEGSKA (reference sequence). One entry per CDR3 protein results from TCRdb running MiXCR on the 5' RACE reads. The sample shows fewer than 200,000 distinct CDR3 sequences, 9.8% of them seen only once. This receptor was taken from a female donor with ankylosing spondylitis or in good health (not recorded which). Sequencing was carried out using blood, either unsorted or a sorted T cell fraction (not recorded which). The chain carries TRBV20-1 and TRBJ2-3; 10 bases match TRBD1. CDR3 sequence: CSARATGGGYTQYF. In nucleotides, the CDR3 is TGCAGTGCTAGAGCGACAGGGGGCGGCTATACGCAGTATTTT.